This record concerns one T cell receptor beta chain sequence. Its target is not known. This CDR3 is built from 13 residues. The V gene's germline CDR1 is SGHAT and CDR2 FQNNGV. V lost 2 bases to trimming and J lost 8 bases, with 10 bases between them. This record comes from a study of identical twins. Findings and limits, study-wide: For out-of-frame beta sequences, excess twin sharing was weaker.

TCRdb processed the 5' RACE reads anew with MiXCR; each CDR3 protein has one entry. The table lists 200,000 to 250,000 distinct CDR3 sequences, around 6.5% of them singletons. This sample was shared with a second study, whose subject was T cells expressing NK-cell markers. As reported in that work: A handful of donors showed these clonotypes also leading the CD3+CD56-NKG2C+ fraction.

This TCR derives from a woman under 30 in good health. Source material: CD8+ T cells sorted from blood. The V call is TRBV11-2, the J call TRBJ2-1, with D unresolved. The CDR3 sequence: CASSLLVQDEQFF. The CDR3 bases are TGTGCCAGCAGCTTATTGGTCCAGGATGAGCAGTTCTTC.